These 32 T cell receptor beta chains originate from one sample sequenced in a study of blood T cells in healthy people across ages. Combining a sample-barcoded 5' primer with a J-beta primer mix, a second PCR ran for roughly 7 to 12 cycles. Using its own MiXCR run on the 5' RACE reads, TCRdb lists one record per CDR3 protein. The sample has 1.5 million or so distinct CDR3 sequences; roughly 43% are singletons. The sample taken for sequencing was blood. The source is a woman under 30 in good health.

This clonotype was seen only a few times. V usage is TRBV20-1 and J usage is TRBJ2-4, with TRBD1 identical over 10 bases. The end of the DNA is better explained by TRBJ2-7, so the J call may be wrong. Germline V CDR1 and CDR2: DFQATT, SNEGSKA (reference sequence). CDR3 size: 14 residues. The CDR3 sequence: CSACRRDRGNEQYF. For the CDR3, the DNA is TGCAGTGCTTGTCGCCGGGACAGGGGTAACGAGCAGTACTTC.

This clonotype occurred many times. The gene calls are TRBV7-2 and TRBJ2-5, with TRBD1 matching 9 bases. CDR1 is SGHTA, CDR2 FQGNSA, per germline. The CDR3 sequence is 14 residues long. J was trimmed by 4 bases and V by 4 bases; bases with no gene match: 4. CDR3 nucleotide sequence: TGTGCCAGCAGCTCCAACAGGGGGCGAGAGACCCAGTACTTC. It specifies CASSSNRGRETQYF.

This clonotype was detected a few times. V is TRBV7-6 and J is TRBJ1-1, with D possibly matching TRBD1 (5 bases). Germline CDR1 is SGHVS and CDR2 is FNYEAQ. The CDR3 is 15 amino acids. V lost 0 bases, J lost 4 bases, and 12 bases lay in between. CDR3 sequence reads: CASSLASQGSTEAFF. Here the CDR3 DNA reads TGTGCCAGCAGCTTAGCGAGTCAGGGAAGCACTGAAGCTTTCTTT. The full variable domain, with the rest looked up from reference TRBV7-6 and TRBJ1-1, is GAGVSQSPRYKVTKRGQDVALRCDPISGHVSLYWYRQALGQGPEFLTYFNYEAQQDKSGLPNDRFSAERPEGSISTLTIQRTEQRDSAMYRCASSLASQGSTEAFFGQGTRLTVV.

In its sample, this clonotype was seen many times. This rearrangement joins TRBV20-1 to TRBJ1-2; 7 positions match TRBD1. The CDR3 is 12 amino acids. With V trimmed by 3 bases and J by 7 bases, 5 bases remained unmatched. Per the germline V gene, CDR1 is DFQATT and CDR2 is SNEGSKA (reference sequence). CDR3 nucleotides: TGCAGTGCTAGTCGTCAGGGGGTTGGCTACACCTTC. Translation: CSASRQGVGYTF.

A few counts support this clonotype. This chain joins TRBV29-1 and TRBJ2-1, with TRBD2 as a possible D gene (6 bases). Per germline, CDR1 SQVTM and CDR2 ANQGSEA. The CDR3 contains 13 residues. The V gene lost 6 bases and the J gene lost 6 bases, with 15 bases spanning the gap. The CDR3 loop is CSVPHRGSNEQFF. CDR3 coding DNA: TGCAGCGTCCCCCATCGGGGGTCCAATGAGCAGTTCTTC.

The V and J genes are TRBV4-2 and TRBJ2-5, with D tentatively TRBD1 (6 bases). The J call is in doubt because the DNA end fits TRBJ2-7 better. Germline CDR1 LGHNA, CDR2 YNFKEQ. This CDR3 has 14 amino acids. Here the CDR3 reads CASSLQVGGHEQYF. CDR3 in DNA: TGTGCCAGCAGTCTTCAGGTTGGGGGCCACGAGCAGTACTTC.

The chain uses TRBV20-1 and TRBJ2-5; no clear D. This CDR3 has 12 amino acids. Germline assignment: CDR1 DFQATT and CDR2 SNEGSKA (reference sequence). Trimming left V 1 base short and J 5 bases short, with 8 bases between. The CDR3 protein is CSARVGLETQYF. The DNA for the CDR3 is TGCAGTGCTAGAGTAGGGTTGGAGACCCAGTACTTC.

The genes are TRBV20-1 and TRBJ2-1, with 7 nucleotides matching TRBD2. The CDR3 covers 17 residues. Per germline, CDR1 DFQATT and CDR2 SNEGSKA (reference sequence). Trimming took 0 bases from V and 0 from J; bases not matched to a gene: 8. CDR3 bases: TGCAGTGCTAGAGATGGGGGTAGCGGGTACTCCTACAATGAGCAGTTCTTC. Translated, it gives CSARDGGSGYSYNEQFF.

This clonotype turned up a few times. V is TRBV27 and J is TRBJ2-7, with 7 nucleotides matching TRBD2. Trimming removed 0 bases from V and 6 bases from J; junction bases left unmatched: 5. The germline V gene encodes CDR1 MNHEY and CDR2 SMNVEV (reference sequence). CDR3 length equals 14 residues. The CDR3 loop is CASSLSSGLCEQYF. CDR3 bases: TGTGCCAGCAGTTTATCTAGCGGGTTGTGCGAGCAGTACTTC.

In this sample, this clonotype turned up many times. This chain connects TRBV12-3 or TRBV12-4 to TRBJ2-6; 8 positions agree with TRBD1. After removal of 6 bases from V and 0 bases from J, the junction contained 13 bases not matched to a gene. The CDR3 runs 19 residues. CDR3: CASRTGVLSFNSGANVLTF. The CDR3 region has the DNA TGTGCCAGCAGGACAGGGGTTCTGAGCTTTAACTCTGGGGCCAACGTCCTGACTTTC.

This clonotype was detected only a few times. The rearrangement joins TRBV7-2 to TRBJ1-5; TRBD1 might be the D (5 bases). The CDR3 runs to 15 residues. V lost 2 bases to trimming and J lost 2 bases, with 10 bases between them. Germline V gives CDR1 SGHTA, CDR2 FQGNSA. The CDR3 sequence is CASSLNGGRNQPQHF. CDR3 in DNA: TGTGCCAGCAGCTTAAACGGGGGACGCAATCAGCCCCAGCATTTT.

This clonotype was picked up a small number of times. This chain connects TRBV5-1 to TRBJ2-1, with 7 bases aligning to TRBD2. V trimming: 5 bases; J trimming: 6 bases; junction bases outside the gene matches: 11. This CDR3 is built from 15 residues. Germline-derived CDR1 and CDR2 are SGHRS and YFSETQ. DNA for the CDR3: TGCGCCAGCAGTTCTGAAGGACTAGATGCCAATGAGCAGTTCTTC. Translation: CASSSEGLDANEQFF.

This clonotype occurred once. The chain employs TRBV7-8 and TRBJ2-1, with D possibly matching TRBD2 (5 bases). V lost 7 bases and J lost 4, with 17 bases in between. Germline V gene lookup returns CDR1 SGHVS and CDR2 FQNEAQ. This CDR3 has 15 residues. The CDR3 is CASNTYRGPYNEQFF. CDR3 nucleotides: TGTGCCAGCAACACTTATAGAGGGCCTTACAATGAGCAGTTCTTC.

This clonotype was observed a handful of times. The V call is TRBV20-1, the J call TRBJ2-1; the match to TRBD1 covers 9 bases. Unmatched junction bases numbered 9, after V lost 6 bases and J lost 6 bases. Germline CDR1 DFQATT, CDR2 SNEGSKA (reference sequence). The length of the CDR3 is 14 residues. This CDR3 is CSAKGDREVNEQFF. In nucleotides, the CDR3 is TGCAGTGCCAAGGGGGACAGGGAGGTCAATGAGCAGTTCTTC.

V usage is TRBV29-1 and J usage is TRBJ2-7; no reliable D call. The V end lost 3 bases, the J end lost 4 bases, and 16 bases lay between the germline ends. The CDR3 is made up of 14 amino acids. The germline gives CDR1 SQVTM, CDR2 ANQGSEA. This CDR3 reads CSVDNARSLYEQYF. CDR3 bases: TGCAGCGTTGATAATGCCCGGTCACTTTACGAGCAGTACTTC.

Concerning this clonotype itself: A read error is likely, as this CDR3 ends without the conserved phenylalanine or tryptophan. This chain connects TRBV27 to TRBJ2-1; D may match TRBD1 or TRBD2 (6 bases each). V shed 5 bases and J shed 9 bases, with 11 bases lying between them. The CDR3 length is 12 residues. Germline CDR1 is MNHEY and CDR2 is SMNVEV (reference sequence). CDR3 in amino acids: CASSKQGGEQFY. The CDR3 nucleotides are TGTGCCAGCAGTAAACAGGGAGGTGAGCAGTTCTAC.

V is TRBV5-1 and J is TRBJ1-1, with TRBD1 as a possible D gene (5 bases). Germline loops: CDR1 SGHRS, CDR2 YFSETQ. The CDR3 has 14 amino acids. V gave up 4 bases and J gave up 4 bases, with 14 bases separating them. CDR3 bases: TGCGCCAGCAGCCCCGAAAGGGGCAGCACTGAAGCTTTCTTT. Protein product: CASSPERGSTEAFF.

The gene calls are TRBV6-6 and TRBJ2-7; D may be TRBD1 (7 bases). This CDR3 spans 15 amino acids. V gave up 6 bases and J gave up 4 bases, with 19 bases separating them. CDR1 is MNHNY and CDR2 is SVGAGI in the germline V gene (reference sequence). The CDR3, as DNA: TGTGCCAGCAGACCCCCAGGGGGGCCTATGTACGAGCAGTACTTC. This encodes CASRPPGGPMYEQYF.

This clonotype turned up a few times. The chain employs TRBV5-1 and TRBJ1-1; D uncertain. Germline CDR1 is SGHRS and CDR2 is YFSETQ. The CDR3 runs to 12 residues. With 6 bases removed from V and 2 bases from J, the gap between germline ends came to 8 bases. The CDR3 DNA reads TGCGCCAGCATGACGGATAACACTGAAGCTTTCTTT. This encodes CASMTDNTEAFF.

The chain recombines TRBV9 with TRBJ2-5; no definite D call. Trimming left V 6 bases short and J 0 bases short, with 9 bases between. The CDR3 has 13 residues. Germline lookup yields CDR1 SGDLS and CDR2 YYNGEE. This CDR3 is CASKPEYQETQYF. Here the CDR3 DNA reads TGTGCCAGCAAGCCGGAGTACCAAGAGACCCAGTACTTC.

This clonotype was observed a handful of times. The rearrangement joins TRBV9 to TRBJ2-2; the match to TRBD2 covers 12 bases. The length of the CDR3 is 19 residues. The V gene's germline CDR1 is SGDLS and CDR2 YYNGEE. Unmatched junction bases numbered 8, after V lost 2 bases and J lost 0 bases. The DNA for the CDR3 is TGTGCCAGCAGCGTCCTCGGACTAGCGGGACCTCCGAACACCGGGGAGCTGTTTTTT. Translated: CASSVLGLAGPPNTGELFF.

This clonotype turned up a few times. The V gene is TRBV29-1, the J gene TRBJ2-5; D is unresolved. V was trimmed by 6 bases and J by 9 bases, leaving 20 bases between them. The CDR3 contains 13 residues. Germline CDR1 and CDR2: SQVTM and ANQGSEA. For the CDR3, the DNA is TGCAGCGTCGACCTAGACCGAATGTGGGCCCAGTACTTC. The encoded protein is CSVDLDRMWAQYF. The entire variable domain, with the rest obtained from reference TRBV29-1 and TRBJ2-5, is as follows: SAVISQKPSRDICQRGTSLTIQCQVDSQVTMMFWYRQQPGQSLTLIATANQGSEATYESGFVIDKFPISRPNLTFSTLTVSNMSPEDSSIYLCSVDLDRMWAQYFGPGTRLLVL.

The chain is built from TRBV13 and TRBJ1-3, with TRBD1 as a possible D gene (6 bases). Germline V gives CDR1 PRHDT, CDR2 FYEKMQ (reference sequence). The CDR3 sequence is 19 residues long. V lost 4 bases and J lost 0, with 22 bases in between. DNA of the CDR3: TGTGCCAGCAGCTCCCTAACTGCACAGGGCGAGAACTCTGGAAACACCATATATTTT. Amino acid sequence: CASSSLTAQGENSGNTIYF.

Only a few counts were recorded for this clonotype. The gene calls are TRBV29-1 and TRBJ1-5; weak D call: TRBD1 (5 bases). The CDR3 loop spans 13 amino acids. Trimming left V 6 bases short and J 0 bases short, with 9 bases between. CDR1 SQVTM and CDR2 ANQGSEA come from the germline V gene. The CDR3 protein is CSVQVYSNQPQHF. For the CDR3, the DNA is TGCAGCGTACAGGTGTATAGCAATCAGCCCCAGCATTTT.

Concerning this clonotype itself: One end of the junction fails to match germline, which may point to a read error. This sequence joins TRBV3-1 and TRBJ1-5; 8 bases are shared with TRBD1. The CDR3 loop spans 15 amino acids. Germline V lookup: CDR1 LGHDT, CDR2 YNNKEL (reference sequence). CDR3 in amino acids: CTSSQGTGPNQPQHF. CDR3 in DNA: TGTACCAGCAGCCAAGGGACAGGACCGAATCAGCCCCAGCATTTT. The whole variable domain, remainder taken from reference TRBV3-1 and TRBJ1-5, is DTAVSQTPKYLVTQMGNDKSIKCEQNLGHDTMYWYKQDSKKFLKIMFSYNNKELIINETVPNRFSPKSPDKAHLNLHINSLELGDSAVYFCTSSQGTGPNQPQHFGDGTRLSIL.

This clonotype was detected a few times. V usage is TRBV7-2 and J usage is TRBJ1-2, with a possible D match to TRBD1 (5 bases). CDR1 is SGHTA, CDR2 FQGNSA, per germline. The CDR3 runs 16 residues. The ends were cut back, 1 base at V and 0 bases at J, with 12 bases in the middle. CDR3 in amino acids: CASSLVYPGTNYGYTF. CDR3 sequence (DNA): TGTGCCAGCAGCTTAGTATATCCAGGGACTAACTATGGCTACACCTTC.

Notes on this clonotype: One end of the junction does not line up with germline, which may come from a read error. The CDR3 nucleotides are TGTGCCAGCAGACAAGAACAGGGGGCTTCTCAAGAGACCCAGTACTTC. Encoded protein: CASRQEQGASQETQYF. The chain has TRBV3-1 and TRBJ2-5; TRBD1 matches at 9 bases. The CDR3 is 16 residues long. Germline-derived CDR1 and CDR2 are LGHDT and YNNKEL (reference sequence).

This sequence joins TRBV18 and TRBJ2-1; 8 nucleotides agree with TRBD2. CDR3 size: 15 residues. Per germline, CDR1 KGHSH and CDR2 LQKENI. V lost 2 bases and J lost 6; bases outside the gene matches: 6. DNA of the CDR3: TGTGCCAGCTCACCATCGGTTAGCGGGATCAATGAGCAGTTCTTC. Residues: CASSPSVSGINEQFF.

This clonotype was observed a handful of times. The DNA for the CDR3 is TGTGCCAGCAGCCTTGCCAGGGCTGAACTAAAGGAGCAGTTCTTC. It codes for CASSLARAELKEQFF. The genes are TRBV6-4 and TRBJ2-1; a possible D gene is TRBD1 (5 bases). The CDR3 consists of 15 residues. V was pared by 6 bases and J by 10 bases, with 22 bases between. From germline, CDR1 is MRHNA and CDR2 SNTAGT.

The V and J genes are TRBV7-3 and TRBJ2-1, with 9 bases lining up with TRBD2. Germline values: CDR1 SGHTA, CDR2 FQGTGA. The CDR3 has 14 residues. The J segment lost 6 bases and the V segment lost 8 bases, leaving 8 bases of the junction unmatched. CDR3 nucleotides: TGTGCCAGCGGTCGGGGCGGGAGGGTCAATGAGCAGTTCTTC. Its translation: CASGRGGRVNEQFF.

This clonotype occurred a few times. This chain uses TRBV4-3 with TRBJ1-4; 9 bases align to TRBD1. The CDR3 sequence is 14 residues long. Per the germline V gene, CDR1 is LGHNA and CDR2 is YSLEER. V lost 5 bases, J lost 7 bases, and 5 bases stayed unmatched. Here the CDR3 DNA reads TGCGCCAGCAGCTCCGGGACAGGGCTTGAAAAACTGTTTTTT. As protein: CASSSGTGLEKLFF.

CDR3 sequence reads: CSVEERLNTEAFF. The CDR3 DNA reads as TGCAGCGTTGAAGAAAGGTTGAACACTGAAGCTTTCTTT. The chain links TRBV29-1 to TRBJ1-1; D is uncertain. Germline CDR1 SQVTM, CDR2 ANQGSEA. This CDR3 spans 13 amino acids. Trimming shortened V by 0 bases and J by 0 bases, and 5 bases separated the two germline ends. The whole variable domain, filled in from reference TRBV29-1 and TRBJ1-1, reads SAVISQKPSRDICQRGTSLTIQCQVDSQVTMMFWYRQQPGQSLTLIATANQGSEATYESGFVIDKFPISRPNLTFSTLTVSNMSPEDSSIYLCSVEERLNTEAFFGQGTRLTVV.